The clone carrying this T cell receptor beta chain was recorded a few times. These data belong to a study of T cells in Graves' hyperthyroidism and ophthalmopathy. RNA transcripts served as the template for amplifying TCR beta CDR3 regions. The study used the HTBI primer set for a first-round RT-PCR of the TCR CDR3. TCRdb reprocessed the multiplex PCR reads via MiXCR and lists one record per CDR3 protein. The sample lists a few hundred thousand distinct CDR3 sequences; about 15% were seen once. This CDR3 is 18 amino acids long. Trimming shortened V by 0 bases and J by 3 bases, and 20 bases separated the two germline ends. The germline V gene has CDR1 MNHNY and CDR2 SVGAGI (reference sequence).

Sequencing was performed on blood. This receptor was identified in a woman in her 30s with Graves' hyperthyroidism. The chain couples TRBV6-6 to TRBJ1-1; maybe TRBD1 (5 bases). CDR3 in amino acids: CASSYSIVGGFGDTEAFF. In DNA form, the CDR3 reads TGTGCCAGCAGTTACTCGATCGTCGGGGGGTTTGGTGACACTGAAGCTTTCTTT.